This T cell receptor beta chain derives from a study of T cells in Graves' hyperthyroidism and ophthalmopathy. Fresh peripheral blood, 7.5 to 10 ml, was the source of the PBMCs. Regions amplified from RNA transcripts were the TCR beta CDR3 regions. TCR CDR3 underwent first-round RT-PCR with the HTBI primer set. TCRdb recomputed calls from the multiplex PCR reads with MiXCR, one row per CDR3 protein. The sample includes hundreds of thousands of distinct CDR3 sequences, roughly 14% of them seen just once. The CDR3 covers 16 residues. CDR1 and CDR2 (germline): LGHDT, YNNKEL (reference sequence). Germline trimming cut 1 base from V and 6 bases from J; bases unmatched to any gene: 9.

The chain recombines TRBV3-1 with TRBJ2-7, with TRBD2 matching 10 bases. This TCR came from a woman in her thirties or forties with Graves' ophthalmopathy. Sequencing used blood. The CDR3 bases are TGTGCCAGCAGCCAAGTACGAGGAGCGGGAGGGCGCGAGCAGTACTTC. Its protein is CASSQVRGAGGREQYF.